Shown below are 10 T cell receptor beta chains from a single sample sequenced in a study of regulatory T cells in long-lasting Graves disease (dated by TCRdb to the early 2020s). Receptor libraries were prepared by multiplex PCR. Instrument used: Illumina HiSeq 4000. CDR3 regions were amplified by Arm-PCR with iRepertoire HTBI primers to construct TCR beta libraries. Using fastp trimming at Q25 and MiXCR clonotype assembly, TCRdb reanalyzed the public sequencing data and kept in-frame beta chains. Here each entry gathers all rows of one CDR3 protein and keeps the most common genes and DNA. In all, the sample holds more than 300,000 distinct CDR3 sequences, and 12% of those were seen once. Clones ranked in the top ten supply 18% of the sample. According to the study, the label for this sample's time point signals: newly diagnosed GD, antithyroid drugs for less than 3 months. For both TCR sequencing and RNA sequencing, RNA was extracted from PBMCs using TRIzol.

These data were likewise used in another study, on T cells in Graves' hyperthyroidism and ophthalmopathy.

Sample: peripheral blood mononuclear cells (PBMCs), taken at new diagnosis, from a patient treated with antithyroid drugs. The origin of the receptors is a woman under 30 with Graves disease. Donor details come from another sample of the same person, matched by shared clones.

This clonotype was counted many times. The chain joins TRBV6-1 to TRBJ2-2; weak D call: TRBD1 (6 bases). This CDR3 contains 16 residues. In germline, CDR1 is MNHNS, CDR2 SASEGT. V was cut by 7 bases and J by 6 bases, with 21 bases left in between. This chain's CDR3 is CASTGQGIPGAGELFF. CDR3 nucleotide sequence: TGTGCCAGCACGGGCCAGGGGATCCCCGGGGCCGGGGAGCTGTTTTTT.

This clonotype was found many times. CDR3 bases: TGTGCCAGCCGGGAACCAGCTAACTATGGCTACACCTTC. It encodes CASREPANYGYTF. The V gene is TRBV6-1, the J gene TRBJ1-2; D ambiguous. V gave up 8 bases and J gave up 0 bases, with 10 bases separating them. The CDR3 extends over 13 amino acids. Germline values: CDR1 MNHNS, CDR2 SASEGT.

This clonotype was detected a few times. At one end the junction does not follow the germline gene, possibly because of a read error. V is TRBV12-3 or TRBV12-4 and J is TRBJ2-1; 9 bases line up with TRBD1. The CDR3 loop spans 20 amino acids. The CDR3 here is CASSFSFLPDRGRQGREQSF. The CDR3 bases are TGTGCCAGCAGTTTCTCATTCCTCCCGGACAGGGGCCGGCAGGGCCGGGAGCAGTCCTTC.

A word on this clonotype: The junction departs from germline at one end; a sequencing error may be responsible. The gene calls are TRBV4-3 and TRBJ1-4; D uncertain. This CDR3 comprises 19 residues. Germline values: CDR1 LGHNA, CDR2 YSLEER. The DNA of the CDR3 is TGCACCAGCAGCCAATATATCGCCAGCATTAAAAGGGAGGACGAAAAACTGTTTTTT. This translates into CTSSQYIASIKREDEKLFF.

This chain uses TRBV9 with TRBJ2-7; D ambiguous. Germline V CDR1 and CDR2: SGDLS, YYNGEE. The CDR3 totals 12 residues. Trimming cost V 3 bases and J 0 bases, with 4 bases left between them. CDR3 coding DNA: TGTGCCAGCAGCGGATCCTCCTACGAGCAGTACTTC. Its protein product is CASSGSSYEQYF. Combining the CDR3 with reference TRBV9 and TRBJ2-7 gives the whole variable domain DSGVTQTPKHLITATGQRVTLRCSPRSGDLSVYWYQQSLDQGLQFLIQYYNGEERAKGNILERFSAQQFPDLHSELNLSSLELGDSALYFCASSGSSYEQYFGPGTRLTVT.

This clonotype came up many times. The V call is TRBV5-1, the J call TRBJ1-2; 9 bases map to TRBD1. This CDR3 spans 13 amino acids. Losses at the gene ends were 5 bases for V and 3 bases for J; bases not matched to a gene: 2. Germline V gene lookup returns CDR1 SGHRS and CDR2 YFSETQ. CDR3 DNA: TGCGCCAGCAGGACAGGGGGGGACTATGGCTACACCTTC. Translation: CASRTGGDYGYTF.

This clonotype was observed many times. This chain joins TRBV6-1 and TRBJ2-1, with D perhaps being TRBD1 or TRBD2 (5 bases each). V was pared by 6 bases and J by 2 bases, with 20 bases between. Germline assignment: CDR1 MNHNS and CDR2 SASEGT. This CDR3 region has 17 residues. The chain's CDR3 is CASSSRARWGPYNEQFF. The CDR3 DNA follows: TGTGCCAGCAGCTCCCGGGCCCGCTGGGGACCCTACAATGAGCAGTTCTTC.

As to this clonotype: One base away lies a much larger clone, so this may be a sequencing read error. This rearrangement joins TRBV18 to TRBJ2-1; the D gene is possibly TRBD2 (6 bases). Per the germline V gene, CDR1 is KGHSH and CDR2 is LQKENI. This CDR3 is 15 amino acids long. V was shortened by 3 bases and J by 10 bases, with 19 bases between the two germline ends. The CDR3 coding sequence is TGTGCCAGCTCACCCCTGGAGGCCACGGGGGTGGAGCAGTTCTTC. Amino acids: CASSPLEATGVEQFF.

This clonotype occurred many times. The rearrangement joins TRBV20-1 to TRBJ1-1; D is perhaps TRBD1 (5 bases). Germline lookup yields CDR1 DFQATT and CDR2 SNEGSKA (reference sequence). CDR3 size: 14 residues. V lost 6 bases, J lost 1 base, and 15 bases lay in between. CDR3 sequence reads: CSAAPGDSNTEAFF. The CDR3 DNA sequence: TGCAGTGCCGCGCCCGGGGACTCGAACACTGAAGCTTTCTTT.

The chain is built from TRBV11-2 and TRBJ2-7, with 7 bases fitting TRBD2. CDR1 and CDR2 (germline): SGHAT, FQNNGV. CDR3 length equals 13 residues. V was pared by 6 bases and J by 7 bases, with 9 bases of the junction left unmatched. The DNA for the CDR3 is TGTGCCAGCAGTACTGGACTAGACCGGGAGCAGTACGTC. Translating gives CASSTGLDREQYV.